This T cell receptor (beta chain) appears in the sequencing data of a study of cytomegalovirus exposure and HLA in healthy donors. General study points: Reports showed the classifier diagnosing cytomegalovirus status with high specificity and sensitivity. V- and J-gene trimming of TCR beta was linked (in a later analysis) to a missense DCLRE1C variant. There were a few CMV-associated chains whose specificity for CMV antigens was confirmed in vitro.

Comments on this clone: Its antigen is as yet unknown.

The PCR used 60 Vbeta and 13 Jbeta primers. The data were produced by immunoSEQ multiplex PCR, yet TCRdb's version contains in-frame clones alone and is incomplete. The sample yields 120,000 or so clones, over 60% seen once. The CDR3 totals 15 residues. Germline trimming cut 6 bases from V and 8 bases from J; bases unmatched to any gene: 11. Germline assignment: CDR1 MDHEN and CDR2 SYDVKM. This donor's record omits CMV serostatus. The TCR originated in a human donor in good health. The source material was PBMCs. The chain links TRBV28 to TRBJ1-4, with 8 nucleotides matching TRBD1. This CDR3 is CASRRQDREVEKLFF. CDR3 nucleotides: TGTGCCAGCAGACGACAGGACAGGGAGGTCGAAAAACTGTTTTTT.